Below, one TCR beta chain is given with its context. Its specificity is unknown. The read ends 3 residues shy of where the CDR3 ends; the end is completed using the germline J gene. CDR3 length: 15 amino acids. Germline assignment: CDR1 MDHEN and CDR2 SYDVKM. After removal of 5 bases from V and 8 bases from J, the junction contained 11 bases not matched to a gene. The record originates from a study of T cells in women clearing cervical HPV infection. For the study at large: For cases, blood was sampled a median approximately 150 days after lesion detection, interquartile range roughly 80 to 220 days.

Study-level results: Repertoire richness, not evenness, was significantly elevated in CIN3+ cases versus controls.

Prevalent HPV16 infections were excluded; only incident single HPV16 infections included. Clones were sequenced by immunoSEQ multiplex PCR, and TCRdb holds only the in-frame ones, with some missing. Seen in this sample are tens of thousands of clones; the ten most common clones hold 6.5% to 8.5%. The chain recombines TRBV28 with TRBJ2-1; 8 bases align to TRBD2. This sequence was found in a woman between 18 and 70 years old with a cervical HPV16 infection that either progressed to CIN3+ or cleared (not recorded which). Sequenced sample: blood buffy coat. The CDR3 protein is CASSPSGSLPDEQFF. Incomplete CDR3 DNA: TGTGCCAGCAGTCCCAGCGGGAGCCTCCCTGATGAG.